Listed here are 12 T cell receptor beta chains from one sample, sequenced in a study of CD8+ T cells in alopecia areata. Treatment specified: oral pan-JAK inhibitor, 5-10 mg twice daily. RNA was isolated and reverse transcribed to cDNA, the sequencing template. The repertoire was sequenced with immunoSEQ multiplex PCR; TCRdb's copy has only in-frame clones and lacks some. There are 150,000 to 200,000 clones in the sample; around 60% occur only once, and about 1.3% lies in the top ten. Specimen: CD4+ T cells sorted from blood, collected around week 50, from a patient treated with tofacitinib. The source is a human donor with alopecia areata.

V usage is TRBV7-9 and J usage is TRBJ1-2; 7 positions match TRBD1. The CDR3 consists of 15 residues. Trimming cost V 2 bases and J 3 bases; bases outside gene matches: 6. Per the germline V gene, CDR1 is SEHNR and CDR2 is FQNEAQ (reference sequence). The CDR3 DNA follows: TGTGCCAGCAGCTTAAAGACAGGGAATGACTATGGCTACACCTTC. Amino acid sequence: CASSLKTGNDYGYTF.

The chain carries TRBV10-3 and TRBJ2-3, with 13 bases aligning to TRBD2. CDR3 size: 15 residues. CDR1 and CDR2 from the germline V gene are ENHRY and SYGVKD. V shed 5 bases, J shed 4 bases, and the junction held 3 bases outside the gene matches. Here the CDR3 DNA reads TGTGCCATCAGTACTAGCGGGGGGGCCTCAGATACGCAGTATTTT. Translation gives CAISTSGGASDTQYF.

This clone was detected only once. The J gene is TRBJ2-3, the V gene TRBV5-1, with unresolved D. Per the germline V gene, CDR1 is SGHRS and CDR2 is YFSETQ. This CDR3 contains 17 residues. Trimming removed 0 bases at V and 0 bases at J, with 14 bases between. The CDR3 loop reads CASSLAWSLESTDTQYF. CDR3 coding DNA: TGCGCCAGCAGCTTGGCCTGGAGTCTGGAGAGCACAGATACGCAGTATTTT.

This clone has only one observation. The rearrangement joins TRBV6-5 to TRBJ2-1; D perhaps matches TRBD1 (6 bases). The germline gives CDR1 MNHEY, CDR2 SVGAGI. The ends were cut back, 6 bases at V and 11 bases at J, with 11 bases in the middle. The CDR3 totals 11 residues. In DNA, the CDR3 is TGTGCCAGCAGCCCTGGACAGAAGCAGTTCTTC. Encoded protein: CASSPGQKQFF.

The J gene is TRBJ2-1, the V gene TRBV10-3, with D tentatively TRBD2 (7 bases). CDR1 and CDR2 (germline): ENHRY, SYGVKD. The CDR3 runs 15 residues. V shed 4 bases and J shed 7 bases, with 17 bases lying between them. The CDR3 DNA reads TGTGCCATCAGTGCGGGGGGCCCGACGGGGAATGAGCAGTTCTTC. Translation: CAISAGGPTGNEQFF.

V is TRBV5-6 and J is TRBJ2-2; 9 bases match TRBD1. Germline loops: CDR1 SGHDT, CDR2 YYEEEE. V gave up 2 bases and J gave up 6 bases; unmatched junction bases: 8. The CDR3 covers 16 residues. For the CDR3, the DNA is TGTGCCAGCAGCTTTTGGGACAGGGTGTTCGCCGGGGAGCTGTTTTTT. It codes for CASSFWDRVFAGELFF.

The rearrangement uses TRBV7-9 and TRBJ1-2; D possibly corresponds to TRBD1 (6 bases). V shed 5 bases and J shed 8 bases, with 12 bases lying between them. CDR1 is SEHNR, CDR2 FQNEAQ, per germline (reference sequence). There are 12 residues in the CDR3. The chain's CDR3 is CASSLDSRGYTF. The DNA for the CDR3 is TGTGCCAGCAGCCTGGACAGCAGAGGCTACACCTTC. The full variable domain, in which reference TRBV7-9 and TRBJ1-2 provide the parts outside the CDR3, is DTGVSQNPRHKITKRGQNVTFRCDPISEHNRLYWYRQTLGQGPEFLTYFQNEAQLEKSRLLSDRFSAERPKGSFSTLEIQRTEQGDSAMYLCASSLDSRGYTFGSGTRLTVV.

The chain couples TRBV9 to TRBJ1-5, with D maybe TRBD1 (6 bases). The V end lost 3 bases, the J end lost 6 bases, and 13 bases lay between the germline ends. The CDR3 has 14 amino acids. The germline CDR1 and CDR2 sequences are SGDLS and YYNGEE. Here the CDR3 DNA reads TGTGCCAGCAGCGAAGGGGGGCCCGGTCAGCCCCAGCATTTT. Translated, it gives CASSEGGPGQPQHF.

CDR3 in DNA: TGTGCCAGCAGCGTCAGTCCAGGTGGCTACGAGCAGTACTTC. It translates to CASSVSPGGYEQYF. The chain has TRBV9 and TRBJ2-7; D remains ambiguous. Germline V lookup: CDR1 SGDLS, CDR2 YYNGEE. V gave up 2 bases and J gave up 3 bases, with 12 bases separating them. The CDR3 contains 14 residues.

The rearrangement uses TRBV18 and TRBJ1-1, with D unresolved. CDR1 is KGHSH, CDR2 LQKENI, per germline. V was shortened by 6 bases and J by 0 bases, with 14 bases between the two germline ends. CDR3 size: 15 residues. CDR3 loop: CASSPSEVMNTEAFF. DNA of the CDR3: TGTGCCAGCTCTCCCAGCGAGGTAATGAACACTGAAGCTTTCTTT. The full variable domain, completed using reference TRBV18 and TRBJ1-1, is NAGVMQNPRHLVRRRGQEARLRCSPMKGHSHVYWYRQLPEEGLKFMVYLQKENIIDESGMPKERFSAEFPKEGPSILRIQQVVRGDSAAYFCASSPSEVMNTEAFFGQGTRLTVV.

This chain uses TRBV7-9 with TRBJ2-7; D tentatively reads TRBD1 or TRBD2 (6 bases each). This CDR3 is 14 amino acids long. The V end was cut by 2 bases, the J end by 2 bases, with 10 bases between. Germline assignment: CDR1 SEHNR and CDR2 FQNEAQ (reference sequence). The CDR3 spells CASSLIGGTYEQYF. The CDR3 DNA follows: TGTGCCAGCAGCTTAATCGGGGGCACCTACGAGCAGTACTTC.

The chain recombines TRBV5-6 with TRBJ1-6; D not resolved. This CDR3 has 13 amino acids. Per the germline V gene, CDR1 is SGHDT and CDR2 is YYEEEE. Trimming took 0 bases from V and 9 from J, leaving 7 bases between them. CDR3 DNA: TGTGCCAGCAGCTTGGAAATAGGTTCACCCCTCCACTTT. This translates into CASSLEIGSPLHF.